The rows below give T cell receptor beta chains drawn from one sample of a study of PD-1 blockade in mismatch repair-deficient tumors. TCRdb keeps only in-frame clones here, not all; method: immunoSEQ multiplex PCR. Of about 68,000 clones listed, around 80% were seen once; the top ten hold about 5%. The sample here was peripheral blood, taken 2 weeks after starting pembrolizumab. These receptors were taken from an adult with mismatch repair-deficient cancer. Each CDR3 is given with its conserved first and last residue. A D gene is named only where the DNA matches it firmly. Where a row states a size, it is once, few, many or the class of an expanded clone; other rows omit it.

TRBJ1-3 | . | many | TRBV4-2 | TGTGCCAGCAGCCAAGATAGGGGTACCTCTGGAAACACCATATATTTT | CASSQDRGTSGNTIYF
TRBJ2-1 | TRBD1 | . | TRBV28 | TGTGCCAGCAAAACAGGGGGGTCCTACAATGAGCAGTTCTTC | CASKTGGSYNEQFF
TRBJ2-7 | . | . | TRBV19 | TGTGCCAGTAGTATAGACTCGGAGAGCTCCTACGAGCAGTACTTC | CASSIDSESSYEQYF
TRBJ2-7 | . | few | TRBV27 | TGTGCCAGCAGTCTCCGGGACCTACCCTACGAGCAGTACTTC | CASSLRDLPYEQYF
TRBJ2-7 | TRBD2 | . | TRBV29-1 | TGCAGCGCCCGGACTAGCGGGAGCCACGAGCAGTACTTC | CSARTSGSHEQYF
TRBJ2-7 | . | few | TRBV11-3 | TGTGCCAGCAGCTTAGAGCGGGGACCTTACGAGCAGTACTTC | CASSLERGPYEQYF
TRBJ1-1 | . | . | TRBV5-1 | TGCGCCAGCCAGGACGGACATGAAGCTTTCTTT | CASQDGHEAFF
TRBJ2-7 | . | . | TRBV11-3 | TGTGCCAGCAGCTCACTGGGACTTCCCGGCTACGAGCAGTACTTC | CASSSLGLPGYEQYF
TRBJ1-5 | . | . | TRBV4-3 | TGCGCCAGCAGCCAAGAATGGGGCGGTCAGCCCCAGCATTTT | CASSQEWGGQPQHF
TRBJ2-1 | . | . | TRBV5-4 | TGTGCCAGCAGCTGGGGGCCCTCTCAGCAGTTCTTC | CASSWGPSQQFF
TRBJ2-2 | TRBD2 | few | TRBV9 | TGTGCCAGCAGGGGGACTAGCGGTAACACCGGGGAGCTGTTTTTT | CASRGTSGNTGELFF
TRBJ1-1 | . | . | TRBV30 | TGTGCCTGGAAACCGACAGTGAACACTGAAGCTTTCTTT | CAWKPTVNTEAFF
TRBJ1-1 | . | . | TRBV14 | TGTGCCAGCAGCCAAGGGGGAAAAGCGACCGCTGAAGCTTTCTTT | CASSQGGKATAEAFF
TRBJ1-1 | . | . | TRBV19 | TGTGCCAGCTCAAACCGGGTGGAGGCCACTGAAGCTTTCTTT | CASSNRVEATEAFF
TRBJ1-2 | . | . | TRBV10-2 | TGCGCCAGCAGTGTGTCAGGGCGAGCCTCCCTCTATGGCTACACCTTC | CASSVSGRASLYGYTF
TRBJ1-1 | . | . | TRBV13 | TGTGCCAGCAGCTTAGGAACAGTTAACACTGAAGCTTTCTTT | CASSLGTVNTEAFF
TRBJ1-1 | TRBD1 | few | TRBV6-1 | TGTGCCAGCAGTGGCCGGACAGGGGTCACTGAAGCTTTCTTT | CASSGRTGVTEAFF
TRBJ2-7 | TRBD2 | . | TRBV7-2 | TGTGCCAGCAGCTTCCGGGGACTAGCGGAAATCCGCATCTCCTACGAGCAGTACTTC | CASSFRGLAEIRISYEQYF
TRBJ1-1 | . | . | TRBV5-6 | TGTGCCAGCAGCTTGGAGCGAGCAATGAACACTGAAGCTTTCTTT | CASSLERAMNTEAFF
TRBJ2-3 | . | . | TRBV29-1 | TGCAGCGTCGACCTTAATTCGGATACGCAGTATTTT | CSVDLNSDTQYF
TRBJ1-2 | TRBD1 | . | TRBV5-4 | TGTGCCAGCAGCCCTGGACAGGGGAGTTATGGCTACACCTTC | CASSPGQGSYGYTF
TRBJ2-7 | . | . | TRBV11-3 | TGTGCCAGCAGCTTCCGGTACTCCTACGAGCAGTACTTC | CASSFRYSYEQYF
TRBJ2-7 | . | . | TRBV4-3 | TGCGCCAGCAGCCTGTCTTTGAAGACCCGGTCCTACGAGCAGTACTTC | CASSLSLKTRSYEQYF
TRBJ1-2 | . | . | TRBV18 | TGTGCCAGCTCACCACGGGAATTCAACTATGGCTACACCTTC | CASSPREFNYGYTF
TRBJ1-5 | . | once | TRBV11-3 | TGTGCCAGCAGCGACGGTAGCAATCAGCCCCAGCATTTT | CASSDGSNQPQHF
TRBJ2-3 | . | . | TRBV11-2 | TGTGCCAGCAGCCCGGACAGAGGAGGAGATACGCAGTATTTT | CASSPDRGGDTQYF
TRBJ1-1 | TRBD1 | . | TRBV28 | TGTGCCAGCAGCAAGGACAGGGCGGTCACTGAAGCTTTCTTT | CASSKDRAVTEAFF
TRBJ2-1 | . | . | TRBV19 | TGTGCCAGTAGTATCCCAGGATTGTCAAATGAGCAGTTCTTC | CASSIPGLSNEQFF
TRBJ2-7 | . | once | TRBV11-2 | TGTGCCAGCAGCCCGCCCCGGACGGGGGCGAGAAACGAGCAGTACTTC | CASSPPRTGARNEQYF
TRBJ1-4 | TRBD1 | . | TRBV2 | TGTGCCAGCAGTCCGACGGGACAGGGTGATGAAAAACTGTTTTTT | CASSPTGQGDEKLFF
TRBJ2-7 | . | . | TRBV11-3 | TGTGCCAGCAGCCTTTCTAGGCAGGGTAGCAACGAGCAGTACTTC | CASSLSRQGSNEQYF
TRBJ2-7 | TRBD2 | . | TRBV7-9 | TGTGCCAGCAGCCCATTAGCGGGAGTTGGATACGAGCAGTACTTC | CASSPLAGVGYEQYF
TRBJ1-2 | . | . | TRBV7-2 | TGTGCCAGCAGCTTTTCTGGGGTTAACTATGGCTACACCTTC | CASSFSGVNYGYTF
TRBJ1-5 | TRBD1 | . | TRBV30 | TGTGCCTGGGTCCCCAAAGGGGGCGGCAGACAGCCCCAGCATTTT | CAWVPKGGGRQPQHF
TRBJ2-7 | . | . | TRBV21-1 | TGTGCCAGCGTCTTTATCGCCGGGACTAGCGGTTACGAGCAGTACTTC | CASVFIAGTSGYEQYF
TRBJ2-3 | . | . | TRBV6-5 | TGTGCCACCAGGCTGCCAGGTGGAGATACGCAGTATTTT | CATRLPGGDTQYF
TRBJ2-3 | . | . | TRBV12-5 | TGTGCTAGTGGTTTGGGGTCAGATACGCAGTATTTT | CASGLGSDTQYF
TRBJ2-1 | TRBD2 | . | TRBV27 | TGTGCCAGCAGTTCGGGGACTAGCGGGAGTACGTCCTACAATGAGCAGTTCTTC | CASSSGTSGSTSYNEQFF
TRBJ1-2 | TRBD1 | few | TRBV2 | TGTGCCAGCGGGTCCGACAGGGGATACACCTTC | CASGSDRGYTF
TRBJ2-1 | . | . | TRBV19 | TGTGCCAGTAGCGGGCTATCCTACAATGAGCAGTTCTTC | CASSGLSYNEQFF
TRBJ2-1 | . | few | TRBV7-7 | TGTGCTAGCAGCTTAAATCCCCTGGGTGAGCAGTTCTTC | CASSLNPLGEQFF
TRBJ1-5 | . | . | TRBV19 | TGTGCCAGTCAAAGCGGGGGGGCTATCAATCAGCCCCAGCATTTT | CASQSGGAINQPQHF
TRBJ2-1 | . | . | TRBV15 | TGTGCCACCAGCAGGGCCGGGGCCCCCTACAATGAGCAGTTCTTC | CATSRAGAPYNEQFF
TRBJ2-2 | . | . | TRBV7-3 | TGTGCCAGCAGCTTCTCATTCACCGGGGAGCTGTTTTTT | CASSFSFTGELFF
TRBJ2-7 | . | . | TRBV15 | TGTGCCACCAGCAGAGACCCAAGGGGAGAGCAGTACTTC | CATSRDPRGEQYF
TRBJ1-2 | TRBD1 | . | TRBV2 | TGTGCCAGCAGTGATACGACAGGGATCTATGGCTACACCTTC | CASSDTTGIYGYTF
TRBJ2-5 | . | . | TRBV18 | TGTGCCAGCTCACCACCGTCGGGCTGGGAGACCCAGTACTTC | CASSPPSGWETQYF
TRBJ2-7 | TRBD2 | . | TRBV19 | TGTGCCAGTAGTATTACCACTAGCGGGAGCTACGAGCAGTACTTC | CASSITTSGSYEQYF
TRBJ1-1 | . | few | TRBV9 | TGTGCCAGCAGCGTAGAGGGAATGAACACTGAAGCTTTCTTT | CASSVEGMNTEAFF
TRBJ2-1 | TRBD2 | . | TRBV9 | TGTGCCAGCAGCAGAAGAGCGGGGAGGGACAATGAGCAGTTCTTC | CASSRRAGRDNEQFF
TRBJ1-1 | . | . | TRBV5-6 | TGTGCCAGCAGCCATTATAACGAACAAACTGAAGCTTTCTTT | CASSHYNEQTEAFF
TRBJ1-2 | TRBD1 | . | TRBV14 | TGTGCCAGCAGCCGCGCCGGGACAGGGCTCTCTGGCTACACCTTC | CASSRAGTGLSGYTF